What follows describes a single TCR beta chain. Its target is unknown. This CDR3 is 17 amino acids long. The V segment lost 7 bases and the J segment 2 bases; nucleotides outside the gene matches: 11. The germline CDR1 and CDR2 sequences are LGHNT and FRNRAP. These data originate in a study of PD-L1 blockade in urothelial cancer. Across the study: From 0 to 3 prior chemotherapy regimens had been given to the patients. Median blood clonality was about 0.081, with tens of thousands of unique TCRs. Once treatment had started, blood was analyzed at 3 weeks (second dose) and again at 6 weeks.

Sequencing was performed with immunoSEQ multiplex PCR; in TCRdb, only in-frame clones are kept and a portion is missing. Altogether 45,000 or so clones are present, approximately 88% being singletons, with the ten largest covering about 4%. Study conclusions and caveats: Durable-benefit patients had greater expansion of tumor-associated blood clones at 3 weeks.

This chain connects TRBV12-5 to TRBJ2-1; 10 bases map to TRBD2. The sample consisted of PBMCs, taken around atezolizumab (anti-PD-L1) treatment. The clonotype comes from an elderly man with urothelial cancer. Here the CDR3 DNA reads TGTGCTAGTGCCCCGCGTGGACTAGCGGCAGCCTACAATGAGCAGTTCTTC. Protein: CASAPRGLAAAYNEQFF. Based on the CDR3 plus reference TRBV12-5 and TRBJ2-1, the full variable domain is DARVTQTPRHKVTEMGQEVTMRCQPILGHNTVFWYRQTMMQGLELLAYFRNRAPLDDSGMPKDRFSAEMPDATLATLKIQPSEPRDSAVYFCASAPRGLAAAYNEQFFGPGTRLTVL.